The 30 T cell receptor beta chains listed next were all sequenced from one sample in a study of T cell responses to AZD1222 COVID-19 vaccine. Measured with immunoSEQ multiplex PCR; TCRdb has only the in-frame clones, and not every one. Here the sample spans about 150,000 clones, around 94% being singletons. The specimen comprised peripheral blood, sampled on day 0 of AZD1222 vaccination. The receptors here all came from an adult in good health.

This chain joins TRBV5-4 and TRBJ2-3, with TRBD2 identical over 8 bases. Germline V lookup: CDR1 SGHNT, CDR2 YYREEE (reference sequence). The CDR3 runs to 16 residues. Losses at the gene ends were 3 bases for V and 0 bases for J; bases not matched to a gene: 6. The CDR3 here is CASSSGSGRSTDTQYF. The CDR3, as DNA: TGTGCCAGCAGCTCTGGCAGCGGGAGAAGCACAGATACGCAGTATTTT.

The chain has TRBV4-1 and TRBJ1-3, with no clear D. The CDR3 is 17 residues long. The ends were cut back, 0 bases at V and 3 bases at J, with 15 bases in the middle. Per germline, CDR1 MGHRA and CDR2 YSYEKL. The CDR3 coding sequence is TGCGCCAGCAGCCAAGATCGGTCCGGCAGTAGTGGAAACACCATATATTTT. Its protein is CASSQDRSGSSGNTIYF.

This clone was detected once. V is TRBV11-2 and J is TRBJ2-3; D ambiguous. Germline CDR1 is SGHAT and CDR2 is FQNNGV. V was cut by 0 bases and J by 6 bases, with 4 bases left in between. This CDR3 spans 12 amino acids. Here the CDR3 DNA reads TGTGCCAGCAGCTTAGATCGGGATACGCAGTATTTT. It codes for CASSLDRDTQYF.

This clone was detected once. The V and J genes are TRBV2 and TRBJ2-2; TRBD2 might be the D (5 bases). Germline V lookup: CDR1 SNHLY, CDR2 FYNNEI. The CDR3 is made up of 15 amino acids. The V end lost 3 bases, the J end lost 3 bases, and 11 bases lay between the germline ends. The CDR3 DNA sequence: TGTGCCAGCAGTGACAGGACTTCGTACACCGGGGAGCTGTTTTTT. It yields the protein CASSDRTSYTGELFF.

The rearrangement links TRBV13 to TRBJ2-5; 11 bases align to TRBD2. The V gene end was trimmed by 4 bases and the J gene end by 5 bases; junction bases not matched to a gene: 6. The CDR3 runs to 15 residues. Germline CDR1 reads PRHDT; CDR2 reads FYEKMQ (reference sequence). CDR3 bases: TGTGCCAGCAGCTCAAGACTAGCGGGGCTGGAGACCCAGTACTTC. Residues: CASSSRLAGLETQYF. Full variable domain (outside the CDR3, taken from reference TRBV13 and TRBJ2-5): AAGVIQSPRHLIKEKRETATLKCYPIPRHDTVYWYQQGPGQDPQFLISFYEKMQSDKGSIPDRFSAQQFSDYHSELNMSSLELGDSALYFCASSSRLAGLETQYFGPGTRLLVL.

The chain employs TRBV5-5 and TRBJ2-2; possibly TRBD2 for D (5 bases). CDR3 length: 15 residues. Trimming removed 3 bases at V and 4 bases at J, with 13 bases between. CDR1 and CDR2 (germline): SGHKS, YYEKEE (reference sequence). The CDR3: CASSSPFRGTGELFF. DNA for the CDR3: TGTGCCAGCAGCTCCCCATTTCGGGGCACCGGGGAGCTGTTTTTT.

This clone was counted only a few times. The rearrangement uses TRBV19 and TRBJ1-5; perhaps TRBD1 as D (6 bases). V dropped 5 bases and J dropped 3 bases, with 11 bases sitting between them. CDR3 length: 14 amino acids. From germline, CDR1 is LNHDA and CDR2 SQIVND (reference sequence). The CDR3 DNA reads as TGTGCCAGTAGTGTTACAGGGTCCAATCAGCCCCAGCATTTT. It encodes CASSVTGSNQPQHF.

This clone came up once. This sequence joins TRBV19 and TRBJ1-3; D remains ambiguous. Germline CDR1 reads LNHDA; CDR2 reads SQIVND (reference sequence). The CDR3 is 14 amino acids. Trimming removed 3 bases at V and 8 bases at J, with 14 bases between. The CDR3 bases are TGTGCCAGTAGTATGGAGGGTGCCGGGTACACCATATATTTT. Its translation: CASSMEGAGYTIYF.

The gene calls are TRBV28 and TRBJ1-2, with TRBD1 as a possible D gene (6 bases). The CDR3 is 15 residues long. Germline V CDR1 and CDR2: MDHEN, SYDVKM. Trimming cost V 5 bases and J 4 bases, with 17 bases left between them. The CDR3 DNA reads as TGTGCCAGCAGTCCCTCGGGACACCTTCCCTATGGCTACACCTTC. Its protein product is CASSPSGHLPYGYTF.

This clone has just a few counts. The gene calls are TRBV10-1 and TRBJ1-6; D might be TRBD1 (5 bases). The CDR3 covers 13 residues. Germline CDR1 WNHNN, CDR2 SYGVQD (reference sequence). Deletions cut 5 bases from V and 7 bases from J, with 9 bases between. The CDR3 sequence: CASSRGANSPLHF. CDR3 nucleotides: TGCGCCAGCAGTAGGGGAGCGAATTCACCCCTCCACTTT.

The gene calls are TRBV25-1 and TRBJ1-2; 7 positions match TRBD1. The CDR3 spans 15 residues. V lost 3 bases to trimming and J lost 3 bases; unmatched junction nucleotides: 7. Germline CDR1 MGHDK, CDR2 SYGVNS. CDR3 bases: TGTGCCAGCAGTGAGGTCGGTACAGGGGACTATGGCTACACCTTC. Its translation: CASSEVGTGDYGYTF.

The chain combines TRBV2 with TRBJ2-3, with 7 nucleotides matching TRBD2. Germline CDR1 reads SNHLY; CDR2 reads FYNNEI. Unmatched junction bases numbered 8, after V lost 4 bases and J lost 1 base. The CDR3 length is 16 residues. The CDR3 sequence: CASSVGGSRRTDTQYF. CDR3 in DNA: TGTGCCAGCAGTGTTGGCGGGAGCAGGCGCACAGATACGCAGTATTTT.

The chain has TRBV10-3 and TRBJ2-1, with 9 bases aligning to TRBD1. CDR1 and CDR2 from the germline V gene are ENHRY and SYGVKD. The trim removed 6 bases at V and 0 bases at J, leaving 6 bases unmatched. The CDR3 is 16 residues long. The CDR3 coding sequence is TGTGCCATCAGGATGGACAGGGGAAGCTCCTACAATGAGCAGTTCTTC. This translates into CAIRMDRGSSYNEQFF.

The V call is TRBV18, the J call TRBJ2-7; D is unclear. CDR3 length: 14 amino acids. The germline CDR1 and CDR2 sequences are KGHSH and LQKENI. Trimming left V 2 bases short and J 0 bases short, with 8 bases between. The CDR3 DNA reads as TGTGCCAGCTCACCAGGCAGCTTCTCCTACGAGCAGTACGTC. Translation: CASSPGSFSYEQYV.

CDR3 loop: CASSFYATQNTEAFF. The CDR3 DNA is TGTGCCAGCAGCTTTTACGCCACCCAGAACACTGAAGCTTTCTTT. The chain is built from TRBV7-9 and TRBJ1-1; the D is unclear. The germline V and J ends were trimmed by 3 bases and 1 base, with 12 bases remaining between them. Germline V gene data show CDR1 as SEHNR and CDR2 as FQNEAQ (reference sequence). This CDR3 has 15 residues.

The chain carries TRBV4-1 and TRBJ2-1; 8 nucleotides align to TRBD1. Germline V gives CDR1 MGHRA, CDR2 YSYEKL. The CDR3 totals 15 residues. Trimming at V came to 5 bases and at J to 5 bases, leaving 8 bases not matched to a gene. Here the CDR3 reads CASSSRQGANNEQFF. CDR3 nucleotide sequence: TGCGCCAGCAGCTCTAGGCAGGGGGCGAACAATGAGCAGTTCTTC.

The chain employs TRBV15 and TRBJ2-5; D unresolved. CDR3 size: 13 residues. V lost 6 bases, J lost 0 bases, and 8 bases lay in between. The germline CDR1 and CDR2 sequences are LNHNV and YYDKDF (reference sequence). CDR3 nucleotide sequence: TGTGCCACCAGGTCCGGCGACCAAGAGACCCAGTACTTC. It is translated as CATRSGDQETQYF. The full variable domain, completed using reference TRBV15 and TRBJ2-5, is DAMVIQNPRYQVTQFGKPVTLSCSQTLNHNVMYWYQQKSSQAPKLLFHYYDKDFNNEADTPDNFQSRRPNTSFCFLDIRSPGLGDTAMYLCATRSGDQETQYFGPGTRLLVL.

The V call is TRBV13, the J call TRBJ2-7; the match to TRBD1 covers 7 bases. V lost 3 bases, J lost 1 base, and 3 bases stayed unmatched. Germline assignment: CDR1 PRHDT and CDR2 FYEKMQ (reference sequence). The CDR3 has 14 amino acids. CDR3 protein: CASSFNRGSYEQYV. Here the CDR3 DNA reads TGTGCCAGCAGCTTCAACAGGGGTTCCTACGAGCAGTACGTC.

The table lists this clone with a count of one. The genes are TRBV12-3 or TRBV12-4 and TRBJ2-3; perhaps TRBD2 as D (5 bases). V lost 2 bases to trimming and J lost 7 bases, with 10 bases between them. The CDR3 has 13 amino acids. The CDR3 nucleotides read TGTGCCAGCAGTTTAACTCTAGCTTATACGCAGTATTTT. This encodes CASSLTLAYTQYF.

The chain has TRBV7-7 and TRBJ2-2; no definite D call. Trimming removed 6 bases from V and 7 bases from J, with 9 bases in between. Germline V gene lookup returns CDR1 SSHAT and CDR2 FNYEAQ (reference sequence). The CDR3 has 12 amino acids. The CDR3 bases are TGTGCCAGCAGTTCAGGCCTCGGGGAGCTGTTTTTT. It is translated as CASSSGLGELFF.

V and J are TRBV5-1 and TRBJ1-1; 7 nucleotides line up with TRBD1. The V segment lost 4 bases and the J segment 2 bases; nucleotides outside the gene matches: 8. The CDR3 sequence is 15 residues long. The germline V gene has CDR1 SGHRS and CDR2 YFSETQ. This chain's CDR3 is CASSRDRVRNTEAFF. CDR3 coding DNA: TGCGCCAGCAGCCGAGACAGGGTGCGAAACACTGAAGCTTTCTTT.

The rearrangement links TRBV5-6 to TRBJ2-5, with D maybe TRBD2 (6 bases). The CDR3 spans 14 residues. CDR1 and CDR2 (germline): SGHDT, YYEEEE. V was cut by 4 bases and J by 5 bases, with 15 bases left in between. CDR3 DNA: TGTGCCAGCAGCACCGGAGGGCCTAGGGAGACCCAGTACTTC. Its translation: CASSTGGPRETQYF.

The chain carries TRBV5-1 and TRBJ2-4; D may be TRBD1 (5 bases). Germline V gene data show CDR1 as SGHRS and CDR2 as YFSETQ. This CDR3 has 17 amino acids. V lost 0 bases, J lost 4 bases, and 17 bases lay in between. The CDR3 is CASSLEYVRSGKNIQYF. The CDR3 bases are TGCGCCAGCAGCTTGGAATATGTTAGGTCAGGGAAAAACATTCAGTACTTC.

This clone showed up just once. This chain uses TRBV10-3 with TRBJ2-2; 9 bases line up with TRBD2. This CDR3 spans 17 amino acids. Germline assignment: CDR1 ENHRY and CDR2 SYGVKD. J gave up 6 bases and V 10 bases, and 18 bases lay outside the gene matches. As DNA, the CDR3 is TGTGCCACTAAACCGGCTAGCGGGGATCGAGGGGCCGGGGAGCTGTTTTTT. Protein: CATKPASGDRGAGELFF.

V is TRBV28 and J is TRBJ1-5; D gene ambiguous. Germline-derived CDR1 and CDR2 are MDHEN and SYDVKM. Trimming left V 4 bases short and J 5 bases short, with 6 bases between. This CDR3 has 12 residues. This chain's CDR3 is CASSSEYQPQHF. The CDR3 coding sequence is TGTGCCAGCAGTTCCGAGTATCAGCCCCAGCATTTT.

The table lists this clone with a count of one. The chain recombines TRBV5-1 with TRBJ2-2; D gene uncertain. CDR3 length: 14 residues. Germline CDR1 is SGHRS and CDR2 is YFSETQ. Between the trimmed V and J ends, which lost 0 bases and 2 bases, there was a span of 5 bases. The CDR3 region has the DNA TGCGCCAGCAGCTTGGGCCGAAACACCGGGGAGCTGTTTTTT. Protein: CASSLGRNTGELFF.

The rearrangement joins TRBV7-8 to TRBJ2-1; perhaps TRBD1 as D (5 bases). Germline values: CDR1 SGHVS, CDR2 FQNEAQ. V was cut by 5 bases and J by 2 bases, with 13 bases left in between. CDR3 length: 15 residues. CDR3 nucleotide sequence: TGTGCCAGCAGCCTGCAGGGTCCCCCCTACAATGAGCAGTTCTTC. Translation: CASSLQGPPYNEQFF.

This chain joins TRBV19 and TRBJ2-1; 9 bases match TRBD2. Trimming took 3 bases from V and 5 from J; bases not matched to a gene: 5. This CDR3 has 15 amino acids. Germline V lookup: CDR1 LNHDA, CDR2 SQIVND (reference sequence). CDR3 loop: CASSIMTSGDNEQFF. The DNA for the CDR3 is TGTGCCAGTAGTATTATGACTAGCGGTGACAATGAGCAGTTCTTC.

The chain has TRBV27 and TRBJ1-6; no reliable D call. CDR1 MNHEY and CDR2 SMNVEV come from the germline V gene (reference sequence). The CDR3 is 17 residues long. Trimming stripped 0 bases from V and 4 bases from J, with 13 bases between. The CDR3 region is CASSLSMVGVYNSPLHF. The CDR3 DNA follows: TGTGCCAGCAGTTTATCAATGGTTGGGGTTTATAATTCACCCCTCCACTTT.

This chain joins TRBV5-1 and TRBJ2-3; D may be TRBD1 or TRBD2 (5 bases each). Trimming stripped 2 bases from V and 1 base from J, with 14 bases between. Germline CDR1 SGHRS, CDR2 YFSETQ. This CDR3 has 16 amino acids. CDR3 loop: CASSFEGPLGTDTQYF. In DNA form, the CDR3 reads TGCGCCAGCAGCTTTGAGGGGCCTCTAGGCACAGATACGCAGTATTTT. Looking up the rest from reference TRBV5-1 and TRBJ2-3 gives the full variable domain: KAGVTQTPRYLIKTRGQQVTLSCSPISGHRSVSWYQQTPGQGLQFLFEYFSETQRNKGNFPGRFSGRQFSNSRSEMNVSTLELGDSALYLCASSFEGPLGTDTQYFGPGTRLTVL.